These 13 T cell receptor beta chains were sequenced from one sample in a study of cytomegalovirus exposure and HLA in healthy donors. In the PCR, 60 Vbeta and 13 Jbeta primers were used. Generated by immunoSEQ multiplex PCR, the TCRdb table keeps only in-frame clones and is missing some. Among some 110,000 clones listed, around 77% were seen once. The source material was PBMCs. The receptors shown here come from a woman in her forties in good health and CMV-seropositive.

The chain couples TRBV7-8 to TRBJ1-1; TRBD1 matches at 7 bases. The V and J ends lost 8 bases and 4 bases, in that order; junction bases with no gene match: 7. The germline CDR1 and CDR2 sequences are SGHVS and FQNEAQ. This CDR3 spans 13 amino acids. The CDR3 DNA sequence: TGTGCCAGCGCTTTAAGGACAGGCACTGAAGCTTTCTTT. Translated: CASALRTGTEAFF.

This clone was observed a few times. Here the CDR3 DNA reads TGTGCCAGCAGCGTTCCGGGACTCCCCTCCGAGCAGTACTTC. This translates into CASSVPGLPSEQYF. The V call is TRBV7-8, the J call TRBJ2-5; possibly TRBD2 for D (6 bases). The J call is in doubt because the DNA end fits TRBJ2-7 better. The CDR3 extends over 14 amino acids. CDR1 is SGHVS, CDR2 FQNEAQ, per germline.

This clone occurred a few times. The CDR3 region is CASSPGDRNIQYF. The CDR3 nucleotides read TGCGCCAGCAGCCCCGGAGACCGGAACATTCAGTACTTC. The gene calls are TRBV5-1 and TRBJ2-4; D uncertain. Trimming cost V 4 bases and J 7 bases, with 12 bases left between them. Germline CDR1 and CDR2: SGHRS and YFSETQ. The CDR3 runs 13 residues.

V usage is TRBV5-1 and J usage is TRBJ1-4, with D possibly matching TRBD1 (5 bases). The V gene lost 0 bases and the J gene lost 4 bases, with 10 bases spanning the gap. CDR1 and CDR2 (germline): SGHRS, YFSETQ. The CDR3 length is 15 residues. For the CDR3, the DNA is TGCGCCAGCAGCTTGGCTCCAGGGATTAATGAAAAACTGTTTTTT. Its translation: CASSLAPGINEKLFF.

The chain uses TRBV5-1 and TRBJ2-1; 7 positions match TRBD1. The CDR3 extends over 14 amino acids. Germline lookup yields CDR1 SGHRS and CDR2 YFSETQ. V shed 4 bases and J 4 bases; nucleotides not matched to a gene: 5. The CDR3, as DNA: TGCGCCAGCAGCAAAGGACAGGAGTACAATGAGCAGTTCTTC. Encoded protein: CASSKGQEYNEQFF.

J is TRBJ2-3 and V is TRBV19, with 13 bases lining up with TRBD2. CDR1 and CDR2 (germline): LNHDA, SQIVND (reference sequence). This CDR3 has 20 amino acids. The V and J ends lost 0 bases and 8 bases, in that order; junction bases with no gene match: 17. The CDR3 coding sequence is TGTGCCAGTAGTATAGATCTGCTCCCGGGACTAGCGGGGTGGGGGCGTACGCAGTATTTT. Translated, it gives CASSIDLLPGLAGWGRTQYF.

This clone was detected a few times. The chain uses TRBV6-5 and TRBJ1-1, with 9 bases lining up with TRBD1. Germline V gene data show CDR1 as MNHEY and CDR2 as SVGAGI. The trim removed 6 bases at V and 5 bases at J, leaving 4 bases unmatched. This CDR3 has 13 residues. CDR3 region: CASRNRGQTEAFF. CDR3 in DNA: TGTGCCAGCAGAAACAGGGGGCAGACTGAAGCTTTCTTT.

The chain uses TRBV11-2 and TRBJ1-2; D may be TRBD1 (5 bases). Germline V CDR1 and CDR2: SGHAT, FQNNGV. V lost 7 bases, J lost 5 bases, and 17 bases lay in between. The CDR3 is 14 amino acids. The CDR3 is CASTPTGGDYGYTF. Here the CDR3 DNA reads TGTGCCAGCACCCCCACGGGAGGGGATTATGGCTACACCTTC.

A few counts support this clone. The rearrangement joins TRBV28 to TRBJ2-7; 10 nucleotides match TRBD2. Losses at the gene ends were 5 bases for V and 5 bases for J; bases not matched to a gene: 6. CDR1 is MDHEN and CDR2 is SYDVKM in the germline V gene. The CDR3 runs 14 residues. Written as DNA, the CDR3 is TGTGCCAGCAGTAGAGCGGGAGGGCTGAACGAGCAGTACTTC. It yields the protein CASSRAGGLNEQYF.

The CDR3 loop is CASSLGPLYEQYF. The CDR3 nucleotides read TGCGCCAGCAGCTTGGGTCCTCTTTACGAGCAGTACTTC. The chain carries TRBV5-1 and TRBJ2-7; D ambiguous. V gave up 0 bases and J gave up 4 bases, with 8 bases separating them. CDR3 length equals 13 residues. Germline V lookup: CDR1 SGHRS, CDR2 YFSETQ.

The chain carries TRBV6-1 and TRBJ2-7, with TRBD1 matching 7 bases. J lost 6 bases, V lost 2 bases, and 16 bases had no gene match. CDR3 length: 17 amino acids. Per germline, CDR1 MNHNS and CDR2 SASEGT. The CDR3 coding sequence is TGTGCCAGCAGTGAATCAAACGATTCTAGGGGGCGCCTCGAGCAGTACTTC. Protein sequence: CASSESNDSRGRLEQYF.

The chain couples TRBV7-6 to TRBJ2-1; the match to TRBD2 covers 8 bases. Germline loops: CDR1 SGHVS, CDR2 FNYEAQ. The CDR3 sequence is 17 residues long. The V segment lost 2 bases and the J segment 8 bases; nucleotides outside the gene matches: 14. The CDR3 DNA reads TGTGCCAGCAGCTTAAATATCGGGACTAGGGGTTGGGATGAGCAGTTCTTC. Protein sequence: CASSLNIGTRGWDEQFF.

This clone has just one count. This chain connects TRBV28 to TRBJ2-7, with a weak D call TRBD2 (5 bases). V was clipped by 5 bases and J by 1 base, with 15 bases between them. This CDR3 is 15 amino acids long. Germline V CDR1 and CDR2: MDHEN, SYDVKM. The CDR3 DNA is TGTGCCAGCAGTCCTGCCGGGTGGGAGTCCTACGAGCAGTACTTC. This sequence encodes CASSPAGWESYEQYF.